The 20 T cell receptor beta chains listed next were all sequenced from one sample in a study of T cells in Graves' hyperthyroidism and ophthalmopathy. Amplification yielded TCR beta CDR3 regions, with RNA transcripts as the source. A set of HTBI primers served as the primers for a first-round RT-PCR of the TCR CDR3. TCRdb itself ran the multiplex PCR reads through MiXCR, one entry per CDR3 protein. The table has roughly 700,000 distinct CDR3 sequences, 35% seen once. Sequencing used blood. Receptors originate from a woman between 35 and 50 years old with Graves' hyperthyroidism.

This clonotype showed up many times. This sequence joins TRBV28 and TRBJ2-7; D might be TRBD1 (7 bases). The V and J ends lost 10 bases and 0 bases respectively, with 13 bases between them. The germline V gene encodes CDR1 MDHEN and CDR2 SYDVKM. The CDR3 spans 13 residues. The CDR3, as DNA: TGTGCCATCCAGGGGGGAACCTCCTACGAGCAGTACTTC. Its protein is CAIQGGTSYEQYF. The full variable domain, completed using reference TRBV28 and TRBJ2-7, is DVKVTQSSRYLVKRTGEKVFLECVQDMDHENMFWYRQDPGLGLRLIYFSYDVKMKEKGDIPEGYSVSREKKERFSLILESASTNQTSMYLCAIQGGTSYEQYFGPGTRLTVT.

This clonotype has just a few counts. The genes are TRBV6-5 and TRBJ2-5; maybe TRBD1 (5 bases). This CDR3 has 14 residues. V lost 4 bases to trimming and J lost 5 bases, with 14 bases between them. The germline gives CDR1 MNHEY, CDR2 SVGAGI. CDR3 loop: CASSSGQRGETQYF. CDR3 DNA sequence: TGTGCCAGCAGTTCGGGCCAAAGGGGCGAGACCCAGTACTTC.

This clonotype was detected only a few times. The chain recombines TRBV12-3 or TRBV12-4 with TRBJ1-5; D is perhaps TRBD1 (6 bases). The CDR3 length is 13 residues. V lost 6 bases, J lost 5 bases, and 11 bases lay in between. For the CDR3, the DNA is TGTGCCAGCAGCAACAGGGATTATCAGCCCCAGCATTTT. Residues: CASSNRDYQPQHF.

Remarks on this clonotype: The junction departs from germline at one end; a sequencing error may be responsible. The chain joins TRBV7-2 to TRBJ1-5, with a tentative D call TRBD1 (5 bases). CDR3 length equals 14 residues. Germline V lookup: CDR1 SGHTA, CDR2 FQGNSA. The CDR3 DNA is TGTGCCAGCAGTTTAGGGGTTTGGGATCAGCCCCAGCATTTT. Translated: CASSLGVWDQPQHF.

This clonotype was seen a few times. The chain is built from TRBV7-9 and TRBJ2-2, with D perhaps TRBD2 (5 bases). Trimming stripped 5 bases from V and 5 bases from J, with 15 bases between. Germline lookup yields CDR1 SEHNR and CDR2 FQNEAQ (reference sequence). The CDR3 runs to 15 residues. The DNA for the CDR3 is TGTGCCAGCAGCCAGTACGGGGTTGGAACCGGGGAGCTGTTTTTT. Translated, it gives CASSQYGVGTGELFF. The whole variable domain, remainder taken from reference TRBV7-9 and TRBJ2-2, is DTGVSQNPRHKITKRGQNVTFRCDPISEHNRLYWYRQTLGQGPEFLTYFQNEAQLEKSRLLSDRFSAERPKGSFSTLEIQRTEQGDSAMYLCASSQYGVGTGELFFGEGSRLTVL.

Regarding this clonotype: This sequence may be a read error, since a much larger clone differs from it by one base. The chain uses TRBV27 and TRBJ1-2, with D tentatively TRBD1 (6 bases). The CDR3 covers 15 residues. Trimming pared 5 bases from V and 3 bases from J, leaving 16 bases between. Germline V gene lookup returns CDR1 MNHEY and CDR2 SMNVEV (reference sequence). The CDR3 here is CASSPQDSQDYGYTF. The CDR3 region has the DNA TGTGCCAGCAGTCCCCAGGACAGTCAGGACTATGGCTACACCTTC.

With regard to this clonotype: This clone may be a read error of a much larger clone one base away. V usage is TRBV7-2 and J usage is TRBJ1-1; perhaps TRBD1 as D (5 bases). Germline lookup yields CDR1 SGHTA and CDR2 FQGNSA. There are 14 residues in the CDR3. The CDR3 here is CAGSLPLGGTEAFF. The CDR3 region has the DNA TGTGCCGGCAGCCTGCCGCTCGGGGGGACTGAAGCTTTCTTT.

Remarks on this clonotype: Being one base from a much bigger clone, this may be a read error. The chain employs TRBV25-1 and TRBJ2-7; D gene ambiguous. CDR1 is MGHDK and CDR2 is SYGVNS in the germline V gene. CDR3 length: 14 amino acids. V was pared by 3 bases and J by 5 bases, with 14 bases between. This chain's CDR3 is CASSEDRGANEQYF. The CDR3 DNA follows: TGTGCCAGCAGTGAGGATAGAGGTGCCAACGAGCAGTACTTC.

This chain connects TRBV9 to TRBJ1-1; D may be TRBD1 (5 bases). The CDR3 is 15 residues long. V was cut by 1 base and J by 1 base, with 11 bases left in between. Germline V CDR1 and CDR2: SGDLS, YYNGEE. The CDR3 here is CASSVSGIGNTEAFF. The CDR3 bases are TGTGCCAGCAGCGTATCAGGGATTGGGAACACTGAAGCTTTCTTT.

In this sample, this clonotype turned up many times. The chain carries TRBV13 and TRBJ2-7; perhaps TRBD1 as D (5 bases). This CDR3 is 14 amino acids long. Germline CDR1 reads PRHDT; CDR2 reads FYEKMQ (reference sequence). V lost 5 bases to trimming and J lost 7 bases, with 18 bases between them. In DNA form, the CDR3 reads TGTGCCAGCAGCCGCGTCCAGGGTTCTAGGGAGCAGTACTTC. Protein sequence: CASSRVQGSREQYF.

In this sample, this clonotype turned up a few times. The chain uses TRBV5-1 and TRBJ2-7; 10 bases line up with TRBD2. Germline CDR1 SGHRS, CDR2 YFSETQ. V lost 4 bases to trimming and J lost 4 bases; unmatched junction nucleotides: 8. This CDR3 comprises 15 residues. CDR3 protein: CASSRSGGANYEQYF. CDR3 bases: TGCGCCAGCAGCCGAAGCGGGGGGGCTAATTACGAGCAGTACTTC.

The chain carries TRBV12-3 or TRBV12-4 and TRBJ1-1; possible D gene TRBD1, 5 bases. The CDR3 sequence is 11 residues long. V was shortened by 9 bases and J by 8 bases, with 13 bases between the two germline ends. This CDR3 reads CASGTGTEAFF. The CDR3 DNA is TGTGCCAGTGGGACCGGGACGGAAGCTTTCTTT.

This clonotype was observed many times. The chain is built from TRBV20-1 and TRBJ2-5; D is unclear. CDR1 DFQATT and CDR2 SNEGSKA come from the germline V gene (reference sequence). The CDR3 consists of 11 residues. Trimming left V 4 bases short and J 5 bases short, with 8 bases between. CDR3 nucleotide sequence: TGCAGTGCTAATAAGGTGGAGACCCAGTACTTC. Encoded protein: CSANKVETQYF.

This clonotype is a singleton in its sample. The V call is TRBV7-9, the J call TRBJ2-2; unclear D gene. There are 17 residues in the CDR3. V shed 6 bases and J shed 4 bases, with 21 bases lying between them. Germline CDR1 SEHNR, CDR2 FQNEAQ (reference sequence). For the CDR3, the DNA is TGTGCCAGCAGTTACTCGAGTATCGTTACTACCACCGGGGAGCTGTTTTTT. It encodes CASSYSSIVTTTGELFF.

Many counts were recorded for this clonotype. CDR3 loop: CASSEMGGGLVTEAFF. CDR3 nucleotide sequence: TGCGCCAGCAGTGAGATGGGGGGCGGACTTGTTACTGAAGCTTTCTTT. This chain connects TRBV10-2 to TRBJ1-1, with a tentative D call TRBD1 (6 bases). Per the germline V gene, CDR1 is WSHSY and CDR2 is SAAADI. The V gene lost 2 bases and the J gene lost 5 bases, with 18 bases spanning the gap. The CDR3 length is 16 residues.

This clonotype was recorded many times. The chain combines TRBV7-9 with TRBJ1-4; D call uncertain. The CDR3 totals 14 residues. Deletions cut 5 bases from V and 8 bases from J, with 15 bases between. In germline, CDR1 is SEHNR, CDR2 FQNEAQ (reference sequence). CDR3 DNA: TGTGCCAGCAGCCCGGACGGCCAATGGGAAAAACTGTTTTTT. It yields the protein CASSPDGQWEKLFF. The entire variable domain, with the rest obtained from reference TRBV7-9 and TRBJ1-4, is as follows: DTGVSQNPRHKITKRGQNVTFRCDPISEHNRLYWYRQTLGQGPEFLTYFQNEAQLEKSRLLSDRFSAERPKGSFSTLEIQRTEQGDSAMYLCASSPDGQWEKLFFGSGTQLSVL.

In its sample, this clonotype was seen a few times. The rearrangement uses TRBV29-1 and TRBJ1-1, with D uncertain. Germline CDR1 SQVTM, CDR2 ANQGSEA. Trimming removed 8 bases from V and 7 bases from J, with 17 bases in between. The CDR3 loop spans 12 amino acids. The CDR3 DNA reads TGCAGCTTTTCTAAAACCAGAGGTGAAGCTTTCTTT. Its translation: CSFSKTRGEAFF.

The chain recombines TRBV12-3 or TRBV12-4 with TRBJ1-5; TRBD1 matches at 12 bases. The length of the CDR3 is 17 residues. V lost 6 bases and J lost 6; bases outside the gene matches: 12. CDR3 amino acids: CASSDPGTGGSGQPQHF. DNA for the CDR3: TGTGCCAGCAGCGACCCCGGGACAGGGGGCTCGGGTCAGCCCCAGCATTTT.

The V and J genes are TRBV7-9 and TRBJ2-7, with D perhaps given as TRBD1 or TRBD2 (5 bases each). The CDR3 totals 17 residues. The V and J ends lost 5 bases and 6 bases respectively, with 26 bases between them. Germline loops: CDR1 SEHNR, CDR2 FQNEAQ (reference sequence). The CDR3 DNA is TGTGCCAGCAGCCAAGAGGGGAATCGGAGGAGTTACACCGAGCAGTACTTC. Translated: CASSQEGNRRSYTEQYF.

This clonotype was observed at least ten times. The chain recombines TRBV7-2 with TRBJ1-5, with D possibly being TRBD1 (5 bases). The V end lost 1 base, the J end lost 1 base, and 14 bases lay between the germline ends. CDR3 size: 17 residues. CDR1 and CDR2 (germline): SGHTA, FQGNSA. The CDR3 protein is CASSLGGGIVSNQPQHF. As DNA, the CDR3 is TGTGCCAGCAGCTTAGGGGGGGGGATAGTGAGCAATCAGCCCCAGCATTTT.